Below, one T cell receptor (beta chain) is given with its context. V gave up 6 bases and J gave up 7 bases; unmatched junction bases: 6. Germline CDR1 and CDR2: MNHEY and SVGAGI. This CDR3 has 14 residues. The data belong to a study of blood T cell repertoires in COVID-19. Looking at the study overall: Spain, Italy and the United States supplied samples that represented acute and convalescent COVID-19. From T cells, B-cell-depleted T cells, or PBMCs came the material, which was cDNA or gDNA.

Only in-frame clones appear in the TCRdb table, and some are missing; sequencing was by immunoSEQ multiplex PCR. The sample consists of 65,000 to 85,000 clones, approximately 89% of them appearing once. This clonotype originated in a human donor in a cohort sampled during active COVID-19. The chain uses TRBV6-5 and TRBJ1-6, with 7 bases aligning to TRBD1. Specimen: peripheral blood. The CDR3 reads CASSVQGLNSPLHF. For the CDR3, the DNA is TGTGCCAGCAGCGTACAGGGGTTGAATTCACCCCTCCACTTT.